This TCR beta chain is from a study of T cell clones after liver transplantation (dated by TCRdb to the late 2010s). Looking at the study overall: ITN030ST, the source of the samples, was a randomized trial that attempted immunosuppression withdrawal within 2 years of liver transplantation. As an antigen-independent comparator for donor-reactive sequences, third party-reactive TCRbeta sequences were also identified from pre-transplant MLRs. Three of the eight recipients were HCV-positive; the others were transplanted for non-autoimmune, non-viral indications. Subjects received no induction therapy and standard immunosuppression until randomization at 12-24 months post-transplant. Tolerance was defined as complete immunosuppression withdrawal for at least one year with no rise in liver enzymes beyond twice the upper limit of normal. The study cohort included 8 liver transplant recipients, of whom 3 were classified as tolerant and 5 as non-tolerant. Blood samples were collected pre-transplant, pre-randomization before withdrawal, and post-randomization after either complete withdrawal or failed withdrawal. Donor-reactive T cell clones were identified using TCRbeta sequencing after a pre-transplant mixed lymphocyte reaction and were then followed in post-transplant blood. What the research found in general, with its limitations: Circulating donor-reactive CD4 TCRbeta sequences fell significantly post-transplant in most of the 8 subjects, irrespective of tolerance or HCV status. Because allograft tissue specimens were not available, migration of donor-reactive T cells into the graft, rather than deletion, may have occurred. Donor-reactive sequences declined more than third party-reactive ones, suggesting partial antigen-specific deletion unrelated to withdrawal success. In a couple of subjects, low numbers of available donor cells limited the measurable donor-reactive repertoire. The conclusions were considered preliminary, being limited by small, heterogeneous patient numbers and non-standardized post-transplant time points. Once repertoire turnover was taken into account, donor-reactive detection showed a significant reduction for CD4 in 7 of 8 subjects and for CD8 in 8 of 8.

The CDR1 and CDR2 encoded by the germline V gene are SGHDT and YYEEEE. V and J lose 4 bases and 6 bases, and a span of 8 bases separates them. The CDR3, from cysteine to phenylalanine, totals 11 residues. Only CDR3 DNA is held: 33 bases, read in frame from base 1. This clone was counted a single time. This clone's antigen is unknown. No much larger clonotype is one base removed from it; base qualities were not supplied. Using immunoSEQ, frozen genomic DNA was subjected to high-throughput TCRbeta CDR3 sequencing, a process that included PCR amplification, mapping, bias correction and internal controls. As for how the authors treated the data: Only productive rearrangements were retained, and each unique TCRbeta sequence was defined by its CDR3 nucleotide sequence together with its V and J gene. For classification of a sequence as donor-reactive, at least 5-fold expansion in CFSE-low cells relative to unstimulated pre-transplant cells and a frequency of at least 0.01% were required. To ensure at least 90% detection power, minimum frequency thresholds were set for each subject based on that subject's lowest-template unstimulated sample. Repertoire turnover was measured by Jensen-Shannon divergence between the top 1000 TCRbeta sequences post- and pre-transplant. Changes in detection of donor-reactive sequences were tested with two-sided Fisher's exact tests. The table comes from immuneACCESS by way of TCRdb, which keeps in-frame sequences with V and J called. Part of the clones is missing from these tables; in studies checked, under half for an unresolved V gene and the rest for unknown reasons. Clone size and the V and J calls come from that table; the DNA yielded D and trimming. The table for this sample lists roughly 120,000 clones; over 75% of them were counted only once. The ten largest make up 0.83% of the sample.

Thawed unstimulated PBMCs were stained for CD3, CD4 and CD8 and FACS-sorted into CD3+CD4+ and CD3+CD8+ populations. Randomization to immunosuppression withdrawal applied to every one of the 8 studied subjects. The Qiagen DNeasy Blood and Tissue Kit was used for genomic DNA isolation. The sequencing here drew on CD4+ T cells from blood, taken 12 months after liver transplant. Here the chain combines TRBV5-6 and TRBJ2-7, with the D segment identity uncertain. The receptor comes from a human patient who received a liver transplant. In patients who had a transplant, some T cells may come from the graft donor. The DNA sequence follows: TGTGCCAGCAGCAAGGGTCCCGAGCAGTACTTC. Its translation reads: CASSKGPEQYF.